Shown below are 6 T cell receptor beta chains from a single sample sequenced in a study of graft-versus-host responses after intestinal transplantation (dated by TCRdb to about 2021). Libraries were prepared through the immunoSEQ multiplex PCR assay. TCRdb carries this immuneACCESS record with in-frame sequences only. Its versions omit some clonotypes, under half of them owing to an unresolved V gene in the studies checked, with the rest unexplained. This sample lists 90,000 to 150,000 clones; roughly 91% were detected once. The ten biggest clones cover more than 0.095% of the sample. The sample's time point label is to be understood as: cells obtained before transplantation from donor or recipient. No antigens are known for them. Sequencing used unstimulated CD4+ T cells sorted from spleen or lymph node cells, obtained before intestinal transplant. These receptors came from a human donor who received an intestinal transplant.

The table lists this clone with a count of one. The V and J genes are TRBV18 and TRBJ2-3; D gene ambiguous. The germline CDR1 and CDR2 sequences are KGHSH and LQKENI. V was shortened by 3 bases and J by 0 bases, with 7 bases between the two germline ends. The CDR3 loop spans 14 amino acids. Here the CDR3 DNA reads TGTGCCAGCTCACCCGCCGCCAGCACAGATACGCAGTATTTT. Protein product: CASSPAASTDTQYF.

The J gene is TRBJ2-7, the V gene TRBV30; D is uncertain. The V and J ends lost 3 bases and 7 bases respectively, with 16 bases between them. The CDR3 is 13 residues long. Looked up from germline, CDR1 is GTSNPN and CDR2 is SVGIG (reference sequence). CDR3 residues: CAWRAWSLGEQYF. The CDR3 bases are TGTGCCTGGAGAGCTTGGAGCTTGGGAGAGCAGTACTTC.

The rearrangement joins TRBV7-9 to TRBJ1-1; D uncertain. The CDR3 covers 14 residues. CDR1 SEHNR and CDR2 FQNEAQ come from the germline V gene (reference sequence). The V and J ends lost 1 base and 1 base respectively, with 7 bases between them. CDR3 bases: TGTGCCAGCAGCTTAGAACAGTCGAACACTGAAGCTTTCTTT. Translated, it gives CASSLEQSNTEAFF.

The chain combines TRBV7-9 with TRBJ2-1; 12 bases line up with TRBD2. Germline V gene sequence: CDR1 SEHNR, CDR2 FQNEAQ (reference sequence). CDR3 size: 17 residues. J was trimmed by 0 bases and V by 5 bases; bases with no gene match: 5. CDR3 region: CASSPGLAGFSYNEQFF. The CDR3 DNA reads as TGTGCCAGCAGCCCTGGACTAGCGGGATTCTCCTACAATGAGCAGTTCTTC.

This clone was observed once. The chain couples TRBV4-2 to TRBJ2-5; 8 bases agree with TRBD2. The CDR3 extends over 16 amino acids. Germline V CDR1 and CDR2: LGHNA, YNFKEQ. With 0 bases clipped from V and 2 bases from J, the junction kept 5 bases outside the gene matches. The CDR3 DNA reads as TGTGCCAGCAGCCAAGATGGTCGGGAGGGGCAAGAGACCCAGTACTTC. Its protein product is CASSQDGREGQETQYF.

The chain joins TRBV28 to TRBJ2-1, with D possibly TRBD2 on 6 matching bases. Germline V gene sequence: CDR1 MDHEN, CDR2 SYDVKM. CDR3 size: 12 residues. V lost 6 bases and J lost 10, with 13 bases in between. CDR3 sequence: CASSLTSSEQFF. In nucleotides, the CDR3 is TGTGCCAGCAGCCTTACTAGCAGCGAGCAGTTCTTC.